Included here is one T cell receptor (beta chain) sequence, with context. What antigen it recognizes has not been identified. No base quality information exists; no much larger clone differs at one position. This specimen's treatment or condition label, per the study, means: live attenuated yellow fever vaccine strain. Two biological replicates of bulk PBMCs were collected at each blood-draw timepoint. PBMCs were isolated from peripheral blood using a standard Ficoll-Paque protocol. RNA was extracted with TriZol from bulk PBMCs, CD4 and CD8 fractions, and dextramer-positive and dextramer-negative fractions. The CDR3 runs 16 residues from the cysteine to the phenylalanine. Just CDR3 DNA is preserved here, 48 bases in frame from base 1. Trimming at the junction amounts to 0 bases on V and 2 bases on J, and the germline ends lie 10 bases apart. CDR1 and CDR2, per the germline V gene, are MNHEY and SVGAGI.

TCR cDNA was made using 5'RACE template switching, a step that added a universal primer site and unique molecular identifiers. cDNA synthesis was primed from both the TCR alpha and TCR beta constant segments. Library amplification involved two PCR steps, and the second step added sample barcodes and sequencing adapters. Sequencing of libraries was done on Illumina HiSeq 2500 (2x100 bp) or NovaSeq (2x150 bp). Per the authors' processing: Reads were demultiplexed and collapsed into UMI consensus sequences with MIGEC, and V(D)J alignment was performed with MiXCR. Using edgeR on replicate PBMC samples, clonotypes were called vaccine-responding if FDR was below 0.01 and the log2 fold change was above 5 up to day 15. Bulk clonotypes were assigned CD4 or CD8 identity according to which sequenced CD4 or CD8 repertoire held them at higher abundance. TCRdb reran the public reads through fastp at Q25 and MiXCR, keeping productive beta chains. Every distinct CDR3 protein forms one entry, paired with its most common genes and DNA. The V and J calls, along with clone size, are taken from TCRdb and not from the paper's own processing. Present in this sample are 300,000 to 400,000 distinct CDR3 sequences, roughly 8.7% of which were seen just once. More than 15% of the sample lies in the top ten.

This sample is drawn from a study of T cells after yellow fever vaccination (dated by TCRdb to about 2019). General notes on the study: The SMART-Seq v4 Ultra Low Input RNA kit was used to prepare libraries from fractions with low cell numbers. To follow T-cell clones before and after primary and booster YFV17D yellow fever vaccination, bulk TCR alpha and beta repertoires were sequenced over time. Two healthy male donors, one aged 18 to 30 and one aged 30 to 39 years, were included in the cohort. Blood samples were taken at several timepoints before and after primary and secondary immunization, and bulk PBMC replicates and cell subsets were isolated.

Study-level results and caveats: A small fraction of clonotypes appeared in both the CD4 and CD8 compartments, likely as a result of convergent recombination. After the booster, most of the clones that had expanded following primary vaccination were detected again (almost 98% of CD4 and 80% to 90% of CD8), which suggests that memory was broadly maintained. The secondary T-cell response was weaker than the primary response but faster, peaking on day 5 instead of day 15. FACS-sorted repertoires could contain abundant contaminating clonotypes from the bulk population, so computational filtering was required. Because only a couple of donors were included in the study, the extent to which the findings can be generalized is limited.

This TCR was sampled from a man aged 18-30 years who received the YFV17D yellow fever vaccine. Rearrangement joined TRBV6-5 to TRBJ2-2, with no confident D gene call. Sequenced material: PBMCs, taken on the day of the first yellow fever vaccination. The CDR3 region: CASSYSKLTNTGELFF. The nucleotide sequence reads TGTGCCAGCAGTTACTCGAAGCTGACCAACACCGGGGAGCTGTTTTTT.